The next 25 T cell receptor beta chains were all read from a single sample in a study of cytomegalovirus exposure and HLA in healthy donors. Produced via immunoSEQ multiplex PCR; TCRdb's table is partial and in-frame only. The table records approximately 160,000 clones, around four fifths of them present only once. The specimen was PBMCs. The source is a man aged 25-45 years in good health and CMV-seropositive.

The CDR3 sequence is CAWDSGQGSRGWETQYF. In DNA form, the CDR3 reads TGTGCCTGGGATAGCGGACAGGGGAGTCGAGGGTGGGAGACCCAGTACTTC. This chain uses TRBV30 with TRBJ2-5, with 9 bases matching TRBD1. This CDR3 contains 17 residues. Germline-derived CDR1 and CDR2 are GTSNPN and SVGIG (reference sequence). The trim removed 5 bases at V and 5 bases at J, leaving 18 bases unmatched.

The CDR3: CASRDRGHFVTGELFF. CDR3 coding DNA: TGCGCCAGCAGGGACAGGGGGCATTTCGTCACCGGGGAGCTGTTTTTT. The V gene is TRBV5-1, the J gene TRBJ2-2; 11 nucleotides agree with TRBD1. The J segment lost 4 bases and the V segment lost 5 bases, leaving 7 bases of the junction unmatched. Germline lookup yields CDR1 SGHRS and CDR2 YFSETQ. This CDR3 contains 16 residues.

V usage is TRBV5-5 and J usage is TRBJ2-7; 9 positions match TRBD2. The CDR3 contains 15 residues. Looked up from germline, CDR1 is SGHKS and CDR2 is YYEKEE (reference sequence). V dropped 0 bases and J dropped 4; count of bases not matched to a gene: 5. The CDR3 nucleotides read TGTGCCAGCAGCTTGGATCTAGCGGGGCTGTACGAGCAGTACTTC. Translating it yields CASSLDLAGLYEQYF.

This clone has only one observation. V is TRBV7-9 and J is TRBJ2-5; no definite D call. The CDR3 has 13 residues. Germline V gives CDR1 SEHNR, CDR2 FQNEAQ (reference sequence). Trimming pared 2 bases from V and 5 bases from J, leaving 9 bases between. This CDR3 is CASSLRLRETQYF. DNA of the CDR3: TGTGCCAGCAGCTTAAGGTTGAGGGAGACCCAGTACTTC.

V usage is TRBV5-1 and J usage is TRBJ1-1; D gene ambiguous. Germline CDR1 and CDR2: SGHRS and YFSETQ. The V gene lost 0 bases and the J gene lost 7 bases, with 4 bases spanning the gap. The CDR3 is 11 amino acids. The chain's CDR3 is CASSLDSEAFF. The CDR3 DNA sequence: TGCGCCAGCAGCTTGGATAGTGAAGCTTTCTTT.

DNA of the CDR3: TGCGCCAGCAGTCAATCGTTAGGGGCGGGGGATGAAAAACTGTTTTTT. Amino acid sequence: CASSQSLGAGDEKLFF. The chain is built from TRBV23-1 and TRBJ1-4; weak D call: TRBD1 (5 bases). TRBV23-1 is placed among ORFs of uncertain function. The CDR3 has 16 amino acids. V shed 0 bases and J shed 6 bases, with 14 bases lying between them.

The J gene is TRBJ2-5, the V gene TRBV27; perhaps TRBD2 as D (5 bases). This CDR3 spans 15 amino acids. Trimming shortened V by 7 bases and J by 0 bases, and 15 bases separated the two germline ends. Looked up from germline, CDR1 is MNHEY and CDR2 is SMNVEV (reference sequence). This chain's CDR3 is CASNRGWGDQETQYF. CDR3 bases: TGTGCCAGCAACCGGGGATGGGGAGACCAAGAGACCCAGTACTTC.

The gene calls are TRBV25-1 and TRBJ1-2; TRBD1 matches at 8 bases. CDR3 length: 13 amino acids. CDR1 and CDR2 from the germline V gene are MGHDK and SYGVNS. V shed 6 bases and J 4 bases; nucleotides not matched to a gene: 4. CDR3 sequence reads: CASSWTGFYGYTF. The CDR3 DNA reads as TGTGCCAGCAGCTGGACAGGGTTCTATGGCTACACCTTC.

The chain joins TRBV4-2 to TRBJ2-1, with 15 nucleotides matching TRBD2. V lost 4 bases, J lost 4 bases, and 8 bases stayed unmatched. Per germline, CDR1 LGHNA and CDR2 YNFKEQ. The CDR3 length is 18 residues. CDR3 amino acids: CASSLTPGLAGGYNEQFF. The CDR3 bases are TGTGCCAGCAGCCTAACCCCGGGACTAGCGGGGGGTTACAATGAGCAGTTCTTC.

For this clone: The junction shows a germline mismatch at one end, possibly a read error. The V call is TRBV7-7, the J call TRBJ2-7; D may be TRBD2 (7 bases). Germline CDR1 and CDR2: SSHAT and FNYEAQ (reference sequence). The CDR3 sequence is 12 residues long. Here the CDR3 reads CASSSFGGRKYF. As DNA, the CDR3 is TGTGCTAGCAGCTCATTCGGGGGGCGTAAGTACTTC.

The J gene is TRBJ2-7, the V gene TRBV5-1, with 7 bases fitting TRBD1. CDR1 and CDR2 (germline): SGHRS, YFSETQ. The CDR3 has 13 amino acids. Trimming removed 0 bases from V and 7 bases from J; junction bases left unmatched: 4. Here the CDR3 DNA reads TGCGCCAGCAGCTTGGTGACAGGGCCGGAGCAGTACTTC. This translates into CASSLVTGPEQYF.

The chain carries TRBV4-1 and TRBJ2-3, with 7 bases aligning to TRBD2. The ends lost 1 base at V and 1 base at J; junction bases unmatched: 8. Germline loops: CDR1 MGHRA, CDR2 YSYEKL. This CDR3 spans 17 amino acids. The CDR3 sequence is CASSQGYPSGGTDTQYF. In nucleotides, the CDR3 is TGCGCCAGCAGCCAAGGTTATCCTAGCGGAGGCACAGATACGCAGTATTTT.

This chain links TRBV6-5 with TRBJ1-5, with D tentatively TRBD1 (5 bases). The germline V gene has CDR1 MNHEY and CDR2 SVGAGI. V lost 2 bases and J 3 bases, leaving 8 bases between the germline ends. The CDR3 contains 14 residues. As DNA, the CDR3 is TGTGCCAGCAGTTACGGGGGGGACAATCAGCCCCAGCATTTT. Translating it yields CASSYGGDNQPQHF.

The CDR3 nucleotides read TGTGCCAGCAGCGGGACTAGCGGGGGAGCGCAGTATTTT. The encoded protein is CASSGTSGGAQYF. The genes are TRBV7-3 and TRBJ2-3, with 14 nucleotides matching TRBD2. The CDR3 has 13 residues. V lost 5 bases and J lost 10; bases outside the gene matches: 2. Germline V gene sequence: CDR1 SGHTA, CDR2 FQGTGA.

V and J are TRBV5-1 and TRBJ1-2, with 8 bases aligning to TRBD1. CDR3 size: 16 residues. The V segment lost 5 bases and the J segment 7 bases; nucleotides outside the gene matches: 16. Germline CDR1 is SGHRS and CDR2 is YFSETQ. The CDR3 is CASRGPTGVSVGGYTF. CDR3 nucleotides: TGCGCCAGCAGAGGTCCGACAGGGGTCTCGGTGGGTGGCTACACCTTC.

The chain combines TRBV5-1 with TRBJ1-2; no firm D call. The germline CDR1 and CDR2 sequences are SGHRS and YFSETQ. The CDR3 runs 14 residues. The V end was cut by 3 bases, the J end by 5 bases, with 14 bases between. The CDR3 loop reads CASSSAVGGYGYTF. CDR3 DNA sequence: TGCGCCAGCAGCTCCGCGGTAGGAGGGTATGGCTACACCTTC.

The CDR3 coding sequence is TGTGCCAGCAGTGACGCCCAGGGGTTTCAGCCCCAGCATTTT. Its protein is CASSDAQGFQPQHF. The chain carries TRBV2 and TRBJ1-5, with D maybe TRBD1 (6 bases). The germline CDR1 and CDR2 sequences are SNHLY and FYNNEI. The CDR3 covers 14 residues. The V and J ends lost 3 bases and 6 bases respectively, with 12 bases between them.

The chain has TRBV7-8 and TRBJ2-2; a weak D match, TRBD1 (6 bases). The CDR3 has 16 residues. The germline CDR1 and CDR2 sequences are SGHVS and FQNEAQ. The ends were cut back, 4 bases at V and 3 bases at J, with 15 bases in the middle. This CDR3 reads CASSSDTGIYTGELFF. CDR3 nucleotide sequence: TGTGCCAGCAGCTCGGATACAGGGATTTACACCGGGGAGCTGTTTTTT.

The chain has TRBV19 and TRBJ2-7, with TRBD1 matching over 10 bases. Germline CDR1 and CDR2: LNHDA and SQIVND (reference sequence). There are 15 residues in the CDR3. V dropped 0 bases and J dropped 5; count of bases not matched to a gene: 4. CDR3 residues: CASSIEGQGLHEQYF. The CDR3 DNA is TGTGCCAGTAGTATAGAGGGACAGGGGCTCCACGAGCAGTACTTC.

The DNA for the CDR3 is TGTGCCAGTAGTATGGCCAGCGGGGATGAGACCCAGTACTTC. It codes for CASSMASGDETQYF. The chain uses TRBV19 and TRBJ2-5, with 7 bases lining up with TRBD2. This CDR3 is built from 14 residues. Germline-derived CDR1 and CDR2 are LNHDA and SQIVND (reference sequence). The junction had 6 bases not matched to a gene; V was cut back by 3 bases and J by 5 bases.

The chain combines TRBV7-9 with TRBJ1-2; perhaps TRBD1 as D (5 bases). V lost 6 bases to trimming and J lost 4 bases, with 15 bases between them. This CDR3 is 14 amino acids long. Germline assignment: CDR1 SEHNR and CDR2 FQNEAQ (reference sequence). The CDR3 DNA sequence: TGTGCCAGCAGTGGGGGGGGACCTACCTATGGCTACACCTTC. Its translation is CASSGGGPTYGYTF.

The chain uses TRBV7-8 and TRBJ2-1; D is undetermined. Trimming took 5 bases from V and 0 from J, leaving 8 bases between them. Looked up from germline, CDR1 is SGHVS and CDR2 is FQNEAQ. This CDR3 region has 14 residues. The CDR3 DNA reads as TGTGCCAGCAGCCCCCTCCGCTCCTACAATGAGCAGTTCTTC. This encodes CASSPLRSYNEQFF.

This chain uses TRBV7-2 with TRBJ1-1, with 8 bases lining up with TRBD1. V was clipped by 5 bases and J by 6 bases; unmatched bases: 5. The CDR3 is 13 amino acids. Germline V lookup: CDR1 SGHTA, CDR2 FQGNSA. The CDR3 nucleotides read TGTGCCAGCAGCCGACCGGACAGGGCTGAAGCTTTCTTT. It is translated as CASSRPDRAEAFF.

This rearrangement joins TRBV4-3 to TRBJ2-5; TRBD2 agrees at 10 bases. CDR1 and CDR2 from the germline V gene are LGHNA and YSLEER. CDR3 size: 18 residues. Losses at the gene ends were 0 bases for V and 4 bases for J; bases not matched to a gene: 11. The CDR3 DNA reads TGCGCCAGCAGCCAAGACCTAGCGGGGGCCCCCAGGGGAGAGACCCAGTACTTC. Its protein product is CASSQDLAGAPRGETQYF.

The rearrangement joins TRBV6-6 to TRBJ2-3, with 8 bases matching TRBD2. Germline CDR1 is MNHNY and CDR2 is SVGAGI (reference sequence). With 7 bases clipped from V and 5 bases from J, the junction kept 11 bases outside the gene matches. This CDR3 comprises 15 residues. CDR3 protein: CASIHSAGGQDTQYF. CDR3 in DNA: TGTGCCAGCATCCACTCCGCGGGGGGTCAAGATACGCAGTATTTT.